The T cell receptor beta chain under discussion was sequenced for a study of CD8+ T cells in alopecia areata. Overall study: The drug, tofacitinib, lasted 6 to 18 months, followed by 6 months off drug.

This CDR3 comprises 13 residues. Germline-derived CDR1 and CDR2 are GTSNPN and SVGIG (reference sequence). With 0 bases removed from V and 4 bases from J, the gap between germline ends came to 7 bases. Reverse transcription of extracted RNA yielded cDNA, which provided the sequencing template. Profiling relied on immunoSEQ multiplex PCR, and the TCRdb table lists in-frame clones only, not all of them. The sample lists some 120,000 clones, about 57% seen once, with 3.5% to 5.5% in the top ten. On this clone: Its matching antigen is unknown. Additional DNA sequences in this sample encode the identical CDR3.

The study, taken as a whole, reports: It was lesional scalp, especially alopecia totalis/universalis, that showed higher clonality than normal scalp. With patients, TCR sharing proved less clear than in mice, a difference possibly related to HLA.

Sample: CD4+ T cells sorted from blood, taken at week 0. The source is a human donor with alopecia areata. The chain employs TRBV30 and TRBJ2-1, with a tentative D call TRBD2 (6 bases). The CDR3 sequence: CAWSVGRYNEQFF. The CDR3 DNA reads TGTGCCTGGAGTGTTGGGAGGTACAATGAGCAGTTCTTC.